Presented here are 25 T cell receptor beta chains from one specimen sequenced in a study of metastatic and nonmetastatic thyroid tumors. TCRdb used MiXCR to call clones anew from the PCR reads. This sample has tens of thousands of clones; 18% occur once, and the top ten carry about 10%. Prior to thyroid surgery, none of the patients had received any treatment. The sequenced sample was blood. These receptors were obtained from a female donor with papillary thyroid cancer or a benign thyroid nodule (not recorded which). Some clones in this sample may be carry-over from other donors' samples.

In this sample, this clone turned up once. A much larger clone differs from this one at a single base, so this may be a read error. The chain uses TRBV9 and TRBJ2-3; 11 bases are shared with TRBD1. The CDR3 is 15 residues long. Germline V gives CDR1 SGDLS, CDR2 YYNGEE. CDR3 nucleotide sequence: TGTGCCAACAGCCCACGGACAGGGGGCGTAGATACGCAGTATTTT. Translating gives CANSPRTGGVDTQYF.

This clone appeared many times. The J gene is TRBJ2-3, the V gene TRBV20-1, with D tentatively TRBD2 (5 bases). There are 16 residues in the CDR3. V lost 0 bases and J lost 4, with 17 bases in between. Germline V gene sequence: CDR1 DFQATT, CDR2 SNEGSKA (reference sequence). CDR3 nucleotide sequence: TGCAGTGCTAGAGATTTTTCGGGATTGGTCGCAGATACGCAGTATTTT. It specifies CSARDFSGLVADTQYF.

The chain employs TRBV27 and TRBJ1-2; D may be TRBD1 (5 bases). The CDR3 totals 14 residues. Per the germline V gene, CDR1 is MNHEY and CDR2 is SMNVEV (reference sequence). The ends were cut back, 6 bases at V and 2 bases at J, with 13 bases in the middle. CDR3 in amino acids: CASRYRTGNYGYTF. CDR3 nucleotide sequence: TGTGCCAGCAGATACAGGACGGGAAACTATGGCTACACCTTC.

This clone was seen repeatedly, ten times or more. This chain uses TRBV5-6 with TRBJ2-1, with D hard to call. Germline lookup yields CDR1 SGHDT and CDR2 YYEEEE. There are 15 residues in the CDR3. The V end was cut by 0 bases, the J end by 10 bases, with 17 bases between. The CDR3 is CASSLVGGTTMEQFF. The CDR3 DNA reads as TGTGCCAGCAGCTTGGTAGGCGGTACTACAATGGAGCAGTTCTTC.

This clone was seen many times. The V and J genes are TRBV2 and TRBJ2-5, with D perhaps being TRBD1 or TRBD2 (5 bases each). The V and J ends lost 6 bases and 4 bases respectively, with 15 bases between them. Germline CDR1 SNHLY, CDR2 FYNNEI. The CDR3 totals 14 residues. The CDR3 DNA reads TGTGCCAGCAGGGTCGGGGCCTCCCCAGAGACCCAGTACTTC. Amino acid sequence: CASRVGASPETQYF. Looking up the rest from reference TRBV2 and TRBJ2-5 gives the full variable domain: EPEVTQTPSHQVTQMGQEVILRCVPISNHLYFYWYRQILGQKVEFLVSFYNNEISEKSEIFDDQFSVERPDGSNFTLKIRSTKLEDSAMYFCASRVGASPETQYFGPGTRLLVL.

A remark on this clone: At one end, the junction sequence differs from germline, possibly due to a read error. The rearrangement links TRBV20-1 to TRBJ2-7; D gene unclear. The CDR3 totals 14 residues. CDR1 and CDR2 (germline): DFQATT, SNEGSKA (reference sequence). The CDR3 loop reads CSSSLLDANYEQYF. In nucleotides, the CDR3 is TGCAGTTCTAGTCTGCTGGACGCCAACTACGAGCAGTACTTC.

This clone was recorded at least ten times. The chain employs TRBV7-8 and TRBJ2-3; 11 bases are a match to TRBD2. CDR1 and CDR2 (germline): SGHVS, FQNEAQ. J gave up 3 bases and V 3 bases, and 8 bases lay outside the gene matches. The CDR3 totals 17 residues. The CDR3 loop is CASSFSGGEMRTDTQYF. For the CDR3, the DNA is TGTGCCAGCAGCTTTAGCGGGGGGGAGATGAGGACAGATACGCAGTATTTT.

Only a few counts were recorded for this clone. This chain connects TRBV2 to TRBJ1-2, with D perhaps TRBD1 (5 bases). Germline assignment: CDR1 SNHLY and CDR2 FYNNEI. The CDR3 contains 13 residues. The germline V and J ends were trimmed by 6 bases and 7 bases, with 15 bases remaining between them. The CDR3 nucleotides are TGTGCCAGCAGCTTAGGTTTCGGGGGTGGCTACACCTTC. This sequence encodes CASSLGFGGGYTF.

The chain combines TRBV29-1 with TRBJ2-5; D is unresolved. V lost 0 bases and J 4 bases, leaving 12 bases between the germline ends. Germline-derived CDR1 and CDR2 are SQVTM and ANQGSEA. This CDR3 comprises 14 residues. The DNA for the CDR3 is TGCAGCGTTGAAGATCGGATACTCGGAGAGACCCAGTACTTC. Its protein product is CSVEDRILGETQYF.

The table lists this clone with many counts. The J gene is TRBJ2-7, the V gene TRBV3-1; D not resolved. From germline, CDR1 is LGHDT and CDR2 YNNKEL (reference sequence). V was clipped by 1 base and J by 2 bases, with 6 bases between them. The length of the CDR3 is 13 residues. CDR3 sequence: CASSQVVAYEQYF. The CDR3 coding sequence is TGTGCCAGCAGCCAAGTTGTAGCCTACGAGCAGTACTTC.

This clone has at least ten counts. The rearrangement links TRBV7-6 to TRBJ2-4; 10 nucleotides match TRBD1. CDR1 is SGHVS, CDR2 FNYEAQ, per germline. The CDR3 sequence is 16 residues long. J lost 8 bases, V lost 2 bases, and 9 bases had no gene match. The CDR3 is CASSLKDRGYMDIQYF. Written as DNA, the CDR3 is TGTGCCAGCAGCTTAAAGGACAGGGGGTATATGGACATTCAGTACTTC.

This clone was counted ten times or more. The chain uses TRBV29-1 and TRBJ2-3; 8 bases agree with TRBD2. This CDR3 is built from 14 residues. J gave up 0 bases and V 6 bases, and 5 bases lay outside the gene matches. Germline CDR1 SQVTM, CDR2 ANQGSEA. The CDR3: CSVMTSASTDTQYF. The DNA for the CDR3 is TGCAGCGTCATGACTAGCGCCAGCACAGATACGCAGTATTTT.

This clone showed up many times. The CDR3 DNA reads as TGTGCCAGTACCAAGCAGGCAGGGGGATTCTCCTACGAGCAGTACTTC. Its protein is CASTKQAGGFSYEQYF. The chain links TRBV19 to TRBJ2-7, with 7 bases aligning to TRBD1. The CDR3 loop spans 16 amino acids. Germline-derived CDR1 and CDR2 are LNHDA and SQIVND (reference sequence). Unmatched junction bases numbered 12, after V lost 7 bases and J lost 0 bases.

This clone was found many times. The chain employs TRBV5-1 and TRBJ2-7; the D gene is possibly TRBD2 (5 bases). There are 13 residues in the CDR3. Germline V lookup: CDR1 SGHRS, CDR2 YFSETQ. Trimming shortened V by 3 bases and J by 2 bases, and 9 bases separated the two germline ends. CDR3 coding DNA: TGCGCCAGCAGCTCACTAGATGCCTACGAGCAGTACTTC. Amino acid sequence: CASSSLDAYEQYF.

This clone is medium-sized in the sample. CDR3 protein: CASSYSRSPLFIYNEQFF. Written as DNA, the CDR3 is TGTGCCAGCAGTTACTCTCGGTCTCCACTCTTTATTTACAATGAGCAGTTCTTC. The genes are TRBV6-5 and TRBJ2-1; D unresolved. Between the trimmed V and J ends, which lost 0 bases and 4 bases, there was a span of 19 bases. Germline V gene lookup returns CDR1 MNHEY and CDR2 SVGAGI. This CDR3 is 18 amino acids long.

This clone was counted ten times or more. This chain joins TRBV19 and TRBJ2-2; D ambiguous. Germline V gene sequence: CDR1 LNHDA, CDR2 SQIVND (reference sequence). The CDR3 covers 14 residues. Trimming left V 3 bases short and J 3 bases short, with 8 bases between. The CDR3 sequence: CASSINADTGELFF. The CDR3 bases are TGTGCCAGTAGTATTAACGCCGACACCGGGGAGCTGTTTTTT. The full variable domain, with the rest looked up from reference TRBV19 and TRBJ2-2, is DGGITQSPKYLFRKEGQNVTLSCEQNLNHDAMYWYRQDPGQGLRLIYYSQIVNDFQKGDIAEGYSVSREKKESFPLTVTSAQKNPTAFYLCASSINADTGELFFGEGSRLTVL.

This clone was seen many times. The chain is built from TRBV6-5 and TRBJ2-1; the D gene is possibly TRBD1 (6 bases). V lost 6 bases, J lost 2 bases, and 20 bases lay in between. From germline, CDR1 is MNHEY and CDR2 SVGAGI. The CDR3 totals 17 residues. The CDR3 nucleotides read TGTGCCAGCAGCTCACTTTCACAGGGTGGGACCTACAATGAGCAGTTCTTC. This sequence encodes CASSSLSQGGTYNEQFF.

This clone was detected a few times. The rearrangement links TRBV6-4 to TRBJ1-1; D gene ambiguous. The CDR3 extends over 13 amino acids. The V end was cut by 7 bases, the J end by 0 bases, with 9 bases between. Germline V CDR1 and CDR2: MRHNA, SNTAGT. CDR3 region: CASIHSLNTEAFF. In nucleotides, the CDR3 is TGTGCCAGCATACATAGCTTGAACACTGAAGCTTTCTTT.

This clone was seen many times. This chain connects TRBV5-1 to TRBJ1-1; 8 bases are shared with TRBD1. Germline trimming cut 3 bases from V and 4 bases from J; bases unmatched to any gene: 8. Germline V gene sequence: CDR1 SGHRS, CDR2 YFSETQ. The CDR3 has 15 amino acids. The CDR3 reads CASSSDRGFGTEAFF. The CDR3 region has the DNA TGCGCCAGCAGCTCCGACAGGGGTTTCGGCACTGAAGCTTTCTTT.

This clone came up many times. This chain uses TRBV27 with TRBJ1-4; 9 bases line up with TRBD1. CDR3 length: 18 amino acids. V shed 4 bases and J 2 bases; nucleotides not matched to a gene: 11. Germline V gene lookup returns CDR1 MNHEY and CDR2 SMNVEV (reference sequence). The CDR3 coding sequence is TGTGCCAGCAGTTCGGTCCGGACAGGGGATATTACTAATGAAAAACTGTTTTTT. This encodes CASSSVRTGDITNEKLFF.

The table lists this clone with many counts. The chain is built from TRBV2 and TRBJ1-6; 9 bases are shared with TRBD1. The germline V gene has CDR1 SNHLY and CDR2 FYNNEI. The CDR3 contains 15 residues. The trim removed 3 bases at V and 9 bases at J, leaving 6 bases unmatched. The CDR3 DNA sequence: TGTGCCAGCAGTGATATGGGACAGGGTTCTTCACCCCTCCACTTT. Protein sequence: CASSDMGQGSSPLHF.

This clone was observed at least ten times. This chain links TRBV29-1 with TRBJ1-2, with 8 bases identical to TRBD1. The germline gives CDR1 SQVTM, CDR2 ANQGSEA. The ends lost 2 bases at V and 8 bases at J; junction bases unmatched: 10. The CDR3 runs 14 residues. This CDR3 reads CSVEQGDRSLGYTF. CDR3 sequence (DNA): TGCAGCGTTGAACAAGGGGACAGGTCCTTAGGCTACACCTTC.

This clone was recorded many times. Since a much larger clone is just one base distant, this may be a read error. The CDR3 end shows no conserved phenylalanine or tryptophan, and so a read error is likely. V usage is TRBV5-1 and J usage is TRBJ1-1, with a tentative D call TRBD1 (5 bases). The germline V gene has CDR1 SGHRS and CDR2 YFSETQ. The CDR3 length is 13 residues. V lost 0 bases and J 6 bases, leaving 9 bases between the germline ends. In nucleotides, the CDR3 is TGCGCCAGCAGCTTGGCGACAGACGCTGAAGCTTTCCTT. This encodes CASSLATDAEAFL.

Notes on this clone: Germline and junction disagree at one end, which may indicate a read error. The chain uses TRBV20-1 and TRBJ2-5; D is undetermined. The length of the CDR3 is 12 residues. Germline CDR1 is DFQATT and CDR2 is SNEGSKA (reference sequence). The CDR3 DNA sequence: TGCATTGCTATGGCAGCCCAAGAGACCCAGTACTTC. Amino acids: CIAMAAQETQYF.

This clone was observed many times. This sequence joins TRBV2 and TRBJ1-2; D is perhaps TRBD1 (6 bases). The CDR3 runs 13 residues. Between the trimmed V and J ends, which lost 2 bases and 5 bases, there was a span of 9 bases. CDR1 is SNHLY and CDR2 is FYNNEI in the germline V gene. CDR3 coding DNA: TGTGCCAGCAGTGAACAAGGACAGTATGGCTACACCTTC. This codes for CASSEQGQYGYTF.